These T cell receptor beta chains were read from a single sample in a study of shared clonotypes between healthy human individuals. Generated by immunoSEQ multiplex PCR, the TCRdb table keeps only in-frame clones and is missing some. The table lists approximately 400,000 clones, 90% to 97% of them singletons. Material: memory CD8+ T cells sorted from blood. Source of these receptors: a young man in good health. CDR3s include the opening cysteine and the closing phenylalanine or tryptophan. D genes are given only for firm matches. Not all rows give a size; the values are once, few, many and, for expanded clones, a class.

TRBV5-1	-	TRBJ2-1	16	TRBD2	CASSPGLAGGYNEQFF	TGCGCCAGCAGCCCCGGACTAGCGGGAGGCTACAATGAGCAGTTCTTC
TRBV5-1	-	TRBJ2-2	15	TRBD2	CASSPGLAYVGELFF	TGCGCCAGCAGCCCCGGACTAGCCTACGTCGGGGAGCTGTTTTTT
TRBV6-1	-	TRBJ2-5	15	TRBD2	CASSSGLAGSETQYF	TGTGCCAGCAGTTCAGGACTAGCGGGATCCGAGACCCAGTACTTC
TRBV28	-	TRBJ1-3	14	-	CASRGLAGGNTIYF	TGTGCCAGCAGGGGTTTAGCAGGAGGAAACACCATATATTTT
TRBV5-4	few	TRBJ2-7	11	-	CASSLGYEQYF	TGTGCCAGCAGCTTGGGCTACGAGCAGTACTTC
TRBV5-4	-	TRBJ2-3	14	-	CASRSGTSTDTQYF	TGTGCCAGCAGGTCAGGGACTAGCACAGATACGCAGTATTTT
TRBV28	-	TRBJ1-5	14	TRBD1	CASSPRTGVQPQHF	TGTGCCAGCAGTCCTAGGACAGGGGTCCAGCCCCAGCATTTT
TRBV28	-	TRBJ2-7	14	-	CASSSYDPRGVQYF	TGTGCCAGCAGTTCATATGATCCAAGGGGAGTGCAGTACTTC
TRBV30	-	TRBJ1-5	14	-	CAWSRQYSNQPQHF	TGTGCCTGGAGTAGACAGTATAGCAATCAGCCCCAGCATTTT
TRBV28	-	TRBJ1-5	13	-	CVNGVYSNQPQHF	TGTGTGAACGGTGTGTATAGCAATCAGCCCCAGCATTTT
TRBV5-1	-	TRBJ2-5	13	TRBD1	CASSRDRGETQYF	TGCGCCAGCAGCCGCGACAGGGGAGAGACCCAGTACTTC
TRBV19	once	TRBJ1-2	11	-	CASSIDRGYTF	TGTGCCAGTAGTATAGACAGGGGCTACACCTTC
TRBV7-9	-	TRBJ1-2	15	-	CASSPGQTINYGYTF	TGTGCCAGCAGCCCCGGACAGACTATTAACTATGGCTACACCTTC
TRBV18	-	TRBJ2-6	18	-	CASSPPLGWGSGANVLTF	TGTGCCAGCTCACCACCGCTGGGGTGGGGCTCTGGGGCCAACGTCCTGACTTTC
TRBV18	-	TRBJ2-7	16	-	CASSPSKGGSSYEQYF	TGTGCCAGCTCACCGTCAAAAGGAGGGAGCTCCTACGAGCAGTACTTC
TRBV27	-	TRBJ2-7	18	-	CASTQVGARAPSSYEQYF	TGTGCCAGCACCCAAGTAGGCGCGAGAGCCCCAAGCTCCTACGAGCAGTACTTC
TRBV28	-	TRBJ2-1	16	TRBD2	CASSWRTSGIYNEQFF	TGTGCCAGCAGTTGGAGGACTAGCGGGATCTACAATGAGCAGTTCTTC
TRBV18	-	TRBJ2-2	17	-	CASSPPLSGINTGELFF	TGTGCCAGCTCACCACCTTTATCCGGGATTAACACCGGGGAGCTGTTTTTT
TRBV27	-	TRBJ2-4	14	-	CASSAGLAKNIQYF	TGTGCCAGCAGCGCAGGGCTAGCCAAAAACATTCAGTACTTC
TRBV5-6	-	TRBJ2-3	11	-	CASSFTDTQYF	TGTGCCAGCAGCTTTACAGATACGCAGTATTTT
TRBV4-2	-	TRBJ2-7	16	TRBD2	CASSLESLAGPYEQYF	TGTGCCAGCAGCCTAGAGAGTCTAGCGGGCCCCTACGAGCAGTACTTC
TRBV27	-	TRBJ2-3	15	-	CASSLTSFRPDTQYF	TGTGCCAGCAGTTTGACTAGTTTCCGACCAGATACGCAGTATTTT
TRBV11-2	-	TRBJ2-7	12	TRBD1	CASRQGDYEQYF	TGTGCCAGCCGACAGGGAGACTACGAGCAGTACTTC